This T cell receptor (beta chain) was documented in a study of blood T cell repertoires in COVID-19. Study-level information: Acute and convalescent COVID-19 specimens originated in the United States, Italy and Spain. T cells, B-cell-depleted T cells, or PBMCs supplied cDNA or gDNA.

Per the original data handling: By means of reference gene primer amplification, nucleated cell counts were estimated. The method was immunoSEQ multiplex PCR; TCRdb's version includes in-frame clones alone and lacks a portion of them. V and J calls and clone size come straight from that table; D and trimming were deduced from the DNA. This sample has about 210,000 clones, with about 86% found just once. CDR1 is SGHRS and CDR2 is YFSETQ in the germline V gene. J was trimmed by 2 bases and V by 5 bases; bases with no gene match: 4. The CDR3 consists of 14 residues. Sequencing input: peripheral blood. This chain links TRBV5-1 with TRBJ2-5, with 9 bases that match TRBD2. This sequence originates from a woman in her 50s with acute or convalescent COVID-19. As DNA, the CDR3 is TGCGCCAGCAGGACTAGCGGTACACAAGAGACCCAGTACTTC. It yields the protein CASRTSGTQETQYF.